This record covers a single T cell receptor (beta chain). The antigen remains undetermined. Trimming shortened V by 2 bases and J by 5 bases, and 9 bases separated the two germline ends. Germline-derived CDR1 and CDR2 are MNHNS and SASEGT. The CDR3 contains 13 residues. Produced via immunoSEQ multiplex PCR; TCRdb's table is partial and in-frame only. Of about 6,000 clones listed, around three quarters are singletons. These data belong to a study of immune evolution from preneoplasia to lung adenocarcinoma. General study findings and limits: Compared with EGFR-mutant or double wild-type lesions, KRAS-mutant nodules were more clonal. Later-stage lesions seemingly showed higher T cell density and diversity than normal lung. Top clone share appeared to fall from AAH through AIS, MIA, adenocarcinoma.

The genes are TRBV6-1 and TRBJ1-1; the D is unclear. The sequence derives from a donor aged 70 or over with lung adenocarcinoma. Sequencing was carried out using FFPE lung adenocarcinoma in situ tissue. The CDR3 region is CASSESITTEAFF. CDR3 sequence (DNA): TGTGCCAGCAGTGAATCAATAACAACTGAAGCTTTCTTT.